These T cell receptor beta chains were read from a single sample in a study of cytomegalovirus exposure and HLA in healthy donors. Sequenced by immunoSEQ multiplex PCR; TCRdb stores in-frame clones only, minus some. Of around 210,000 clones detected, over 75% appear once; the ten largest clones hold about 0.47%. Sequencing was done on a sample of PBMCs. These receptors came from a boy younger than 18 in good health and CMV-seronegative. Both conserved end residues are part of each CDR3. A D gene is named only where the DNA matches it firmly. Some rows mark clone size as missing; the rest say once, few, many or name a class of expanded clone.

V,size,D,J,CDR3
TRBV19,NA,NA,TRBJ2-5,CASTLAGQPKWTQYF
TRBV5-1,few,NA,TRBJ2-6,CASGGAGANVLTF
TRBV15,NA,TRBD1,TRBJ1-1,CATSSPGTGFTEAFF
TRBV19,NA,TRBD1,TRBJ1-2,CASSIDQDRGIGYTF
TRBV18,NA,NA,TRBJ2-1,CASSPPGTVYNEQFF
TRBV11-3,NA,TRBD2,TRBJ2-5,CASSLRLAGKQETQYF
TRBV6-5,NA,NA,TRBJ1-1,CASMVQANTEAFF
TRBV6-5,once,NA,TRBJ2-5,CASSYRNSQETQYF
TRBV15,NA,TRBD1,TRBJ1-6,CATSRFTGGDSPLHF
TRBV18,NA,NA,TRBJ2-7,CASSPSGTAGLSYEQYF
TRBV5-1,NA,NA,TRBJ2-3,CASSLNRQTDTQYF
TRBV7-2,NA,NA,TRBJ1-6,CAGSPGSNSPLHF
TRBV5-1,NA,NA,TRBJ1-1,CASSAATGFGEAFF
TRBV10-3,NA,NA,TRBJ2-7,CATRDSLGYEQYF
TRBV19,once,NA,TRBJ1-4,CASRRGGTNEKLFF
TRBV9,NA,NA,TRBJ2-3,CASSASTDTQYF